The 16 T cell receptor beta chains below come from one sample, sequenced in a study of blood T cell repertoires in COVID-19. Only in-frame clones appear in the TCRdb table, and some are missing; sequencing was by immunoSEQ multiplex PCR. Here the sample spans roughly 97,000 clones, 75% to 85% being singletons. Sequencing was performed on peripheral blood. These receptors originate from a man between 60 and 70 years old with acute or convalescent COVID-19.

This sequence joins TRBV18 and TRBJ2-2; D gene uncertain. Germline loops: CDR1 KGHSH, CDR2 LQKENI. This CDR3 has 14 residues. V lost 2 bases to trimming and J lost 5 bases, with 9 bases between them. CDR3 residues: CASSPVTRTGELFF. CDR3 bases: TGTGCCAGCTCACCAGTGACAAGGACCGGGGAGCTGTTTTTT.

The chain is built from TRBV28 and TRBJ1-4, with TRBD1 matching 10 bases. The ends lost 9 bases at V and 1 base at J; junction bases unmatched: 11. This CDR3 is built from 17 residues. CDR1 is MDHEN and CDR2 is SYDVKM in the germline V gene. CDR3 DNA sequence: TGTGCCAGTAGGGACAGGGGAAAGGGTGTAACTAATGAAAAACTGTTTTTT. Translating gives CASRDRGKGVTNEKLFF. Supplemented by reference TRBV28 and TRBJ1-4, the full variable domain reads DVKVTQSSRYLVKRTGEKVFLECVQDMDHENMFWYRQDPGLGLRLIYFSYDVKMKEKGDIPEGYSVSREKKERFSLILESASTNQTSMYLCASRDRGKGVTNEKLFFGSGTQLSVL.

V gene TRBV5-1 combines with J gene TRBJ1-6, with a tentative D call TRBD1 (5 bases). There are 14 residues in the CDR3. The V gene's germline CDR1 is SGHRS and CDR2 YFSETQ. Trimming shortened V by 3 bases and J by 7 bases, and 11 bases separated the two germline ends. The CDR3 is CASSWGLSNSPLHF. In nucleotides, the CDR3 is TGCGCCAGCAGCTGGGGACTCTCGAATTCACCCCTCCACTTT. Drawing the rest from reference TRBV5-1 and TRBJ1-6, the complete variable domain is KAGVTQTPRYLIKTRGQQVTLSCSPISGHRSVSWYQQTPGQGLQFLFEYFSETQRNKGNFPGRFSGRQFSNSRSEMNVSTLELGDSALYLCASSWGLSNSPLHFGNGTRLTVT.

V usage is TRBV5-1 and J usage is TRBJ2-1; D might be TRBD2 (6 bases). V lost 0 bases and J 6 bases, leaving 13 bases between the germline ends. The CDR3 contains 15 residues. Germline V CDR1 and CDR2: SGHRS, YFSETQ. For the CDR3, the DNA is TGCGCCAGCAGCTTGGGCCAGACTAGTACCAATGAGCAGTTCTTC. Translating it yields CASSLGQTSTNEQFF.

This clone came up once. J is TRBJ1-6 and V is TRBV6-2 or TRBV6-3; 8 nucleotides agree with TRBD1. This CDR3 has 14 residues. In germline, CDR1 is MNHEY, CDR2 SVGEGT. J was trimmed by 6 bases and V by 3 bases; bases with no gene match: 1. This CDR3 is CASSYQGANSPLHF. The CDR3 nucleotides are TGTGCCAGCAGTTATCAGGGGGCTAATTCACCCCTCCACTTT.

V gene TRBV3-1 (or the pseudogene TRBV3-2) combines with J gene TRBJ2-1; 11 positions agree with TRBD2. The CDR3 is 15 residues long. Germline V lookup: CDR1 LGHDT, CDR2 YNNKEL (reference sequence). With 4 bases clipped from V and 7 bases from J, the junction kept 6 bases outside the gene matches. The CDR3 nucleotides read TGTGCCAGCAGCCCGCTAGCGGGGGGTGCTAATGAGCAGTTCTTC. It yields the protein CASSPLAGGANEQFF.

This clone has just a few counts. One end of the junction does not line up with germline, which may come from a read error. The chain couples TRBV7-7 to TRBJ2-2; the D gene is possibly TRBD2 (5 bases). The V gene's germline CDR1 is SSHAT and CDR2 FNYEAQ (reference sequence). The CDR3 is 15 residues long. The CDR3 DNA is TGTGCTAGCAGCCCAGGACTCCCGAACACCGGGGAGCTGTTTTTT. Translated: CASSPGLPNTGELFF.

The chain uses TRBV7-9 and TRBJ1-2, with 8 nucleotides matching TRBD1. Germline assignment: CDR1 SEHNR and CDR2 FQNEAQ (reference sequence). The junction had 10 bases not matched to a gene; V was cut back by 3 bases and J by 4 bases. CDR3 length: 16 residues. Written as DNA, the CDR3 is TGTGCCAGCAGCTTTGGAGAGGCAGGGGGCAGCTATGGCTACACCTTC. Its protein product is CASSFGEAGGSYGYTF. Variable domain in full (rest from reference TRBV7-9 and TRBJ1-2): DTGVSQNPRHKITKRGQNVTFRCDPISEHNRLYWYRQTLGQGPEFLTYFQNEAQLEKSRLLSDRFSAERPKGSFSTLEIQRTEQGDSAMYLCASSFGEAGGSYGYTFGSGTRLTVV.

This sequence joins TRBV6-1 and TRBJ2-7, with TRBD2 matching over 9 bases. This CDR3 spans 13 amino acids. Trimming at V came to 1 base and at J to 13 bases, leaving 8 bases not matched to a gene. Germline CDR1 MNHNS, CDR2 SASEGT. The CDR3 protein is CASSEGALAGSYF. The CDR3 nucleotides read TGTGCCAGCAGTGAAGGTGCTCTAGCGGGGTCCTACTTC.

This CDR3 is CASSPLDRVTEAFF. The CDR3 bases are TGTGCCAGCAGCCCGTTGGACAGGGTAACTGAAGCTTTCTTT. This chain uses TRBV9 with TRBJ1-1, with TRBD1 matching 8 bases. This CDR3 contains 14 residues. V gave up 4 bases and J gave up 5 bases; unmatched junction bases: 7. Per germline, CDR1 SGDLS and CDR2 YYNGEE.

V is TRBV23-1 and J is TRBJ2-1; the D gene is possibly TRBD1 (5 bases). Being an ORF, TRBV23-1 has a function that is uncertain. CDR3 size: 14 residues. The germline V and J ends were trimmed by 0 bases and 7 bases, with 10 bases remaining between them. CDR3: CASSQSIGVNEQFF. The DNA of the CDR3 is TGCGCCAGCAGTCAATCGATAGGGGTGAATGAGCAGTTCTTC.

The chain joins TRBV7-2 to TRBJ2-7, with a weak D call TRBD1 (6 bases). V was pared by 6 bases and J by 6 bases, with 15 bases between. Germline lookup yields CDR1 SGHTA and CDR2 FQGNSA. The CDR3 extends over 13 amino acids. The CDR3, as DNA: TGTGCCAGCAGGATACAGGGTACTGGCGAGCAGTACTTC. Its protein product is CASRIQGTGEQYF.

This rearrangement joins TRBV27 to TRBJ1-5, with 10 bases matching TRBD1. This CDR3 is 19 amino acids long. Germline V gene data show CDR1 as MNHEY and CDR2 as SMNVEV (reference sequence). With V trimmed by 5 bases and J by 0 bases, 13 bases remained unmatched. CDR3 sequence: CASSARWGQGSYSNQPQHF. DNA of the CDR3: TGTGCCAGCAGTGCGCGTTGGGGACAGGGGTCGTATAGCAATCAGCCCCAGCATTTT.

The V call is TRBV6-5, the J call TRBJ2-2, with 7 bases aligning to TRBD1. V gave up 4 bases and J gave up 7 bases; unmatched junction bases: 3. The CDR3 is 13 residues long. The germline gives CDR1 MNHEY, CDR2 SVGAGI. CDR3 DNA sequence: TGTGCCAGCAGTTTACAGGGGCACGGGGAGCTGTTTTTT. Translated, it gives CASSLQGHGELFF.

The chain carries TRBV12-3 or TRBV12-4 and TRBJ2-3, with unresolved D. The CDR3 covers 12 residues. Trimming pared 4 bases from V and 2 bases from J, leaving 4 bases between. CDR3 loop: CASSSNTDTQYF. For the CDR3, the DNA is TGTGCCAGCAGTTCTAACACAGATACGCAGTATTTT.

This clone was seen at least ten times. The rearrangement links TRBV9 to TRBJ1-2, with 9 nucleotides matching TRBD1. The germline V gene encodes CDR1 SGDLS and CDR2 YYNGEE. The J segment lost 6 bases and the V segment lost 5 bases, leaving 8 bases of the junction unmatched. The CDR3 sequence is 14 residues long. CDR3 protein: CASRGYGDRDGYTF. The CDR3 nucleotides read TGTGCCAGCAGGGGGTACGGGGACAGGGATGGCTACACCTTC.